The rows below give T cell receptor beta chains drawn from one sample of a study of cytomegalovirus exposure and HLA in healthy donors. The protocol was immunoSEQ multiplex PCR, while the TCRdb copy is restricted to in-frame clones and leaves out a portion. The sample carries hundreds of thousands of clones, 70% to 90% recorded once. The sample consisted of PBMCs. These receptors were taken from a girl aged 2-10 years in good health and CMV-seronegative. CDR3s include the opening cysteine and the closing phenylalanine or tryptophan. The D gene is left open where the match is weak. The listing skips clone size in some rows; elsewhere it reads once, few, many or a size class.

cdr3_length: 13
d_call: TRBD1
clone_size: .
j_call: TRBJ2-1
v_call: TRBV7-7
cdr3_nt: TGTGCCAGCAGCTCCGGACAGGGCTATGAGCAGTTCTTC
cdr3_aa: CASSSGQGYEQFF

cdr3_length: 14
d_call: TRBD1
clone_size: .
j_call: TRBJ1-1
v_call: TRBV27
cdr3_nt: TGTGCCAGCAGTTGGGACAGGGGGAACACTGAAGCTTTCTTT
cdr3_aa: CASSWDRGNTEAFF

cdr3_length: 18
d_call: TRBD2
clone_size: .
j_call: TRBJ2-3
v_call: TRBV6-4
cdr3_nt: TGTGCCAGCAGTGAGCGGGAGGGCCAGGTTTTTAATCCAGATACGCAGTATTTT
cdr3_aa: CASSEREGQVFNPDTQYF

cdr3_length: 12
d_call: .
clone_size: few
j_call: TRBJ1-1
v_call: TRBV2
cdr3_nt: TGTGCCAGCACCCCAGACACCTCTGAAGCTTTCTTT
cdr3_aa: CASTPDTSEAFF

cdr3_length: 13
d_call: TRBD1
clone_size: .
j_call: TRBJ2-7
v_call: TRBV6-5
cdr3_nt: TGTGCCAGCACTCGGGACAGTTCCTACGAGCAGTACTTC
cdr3_aa: CASTRDSSYEQYF

cdr3_length: 15
d_call: TRBD1
clone_size: .
j_call: TRBJ1-2
v_call: TRBV7-9
cdr3_nt: TGTGCCAGCAGCGATCGGACAGGGGAGGTTAGTGGCTACACCTTC
cdr3_aa: CASSDRTGEVSGYTF

cdr3_length: 11
d_call: .
clone_size: .
j_call: TRBJ2-5
v_call: TRBV11-2
cdr3_nt: TGTGCCAGCAGCTCCAGGGGGACCCAGTACTTC
cdr3_aa: CASSSRGTQYF

cdr3_length: 14
d_call: .
clone_size: .
j_call: TRBJ2-3
v_call: TRBV14
cdr3_nt: TGTGCCAGCAGCCAAGACTACGGCACAGATACGCAGTATTTT
cdr3_aa: CASSQDYGTDTQYF

cdr3_length: 16
d_call: .
clone_size: .
j_call: TRBJ2-3
v_call: TRBV30
cdr3_nt: TGTGCCTGGAGTGTTGTAACAGGGTTGCGGACAGATACGCAGTATTTT
cdr3_aa: CAWSVVTGLRTDTQYF

cdr3_length: 19
d_call: TRBD1
clone_size: .
j_call: TRBJ2-6
v_call: TRBV27
cdr3_nt: TGTGCCAGCAGTTTATCGGGGCGACAGGGGGTATCTGGGGCCAACGTCCTGACTTTC
cdr3_aa: CASSLSGRQGVSGANVLTF

cdr3_length: 14
d_call: .
clone_size: once
j_call: TRBJ2-5
v_call: TRBV5-4
cdr3_nt: TGTGCCAGCAGCTTGGCCGGGTCCCAAGAGACCCAGTACTTC
cdr3_aa: CASSLAGSQETQYF

cdr3_length: 15
d_call: .
clone_size: .
j_call: TRBJ2-6
v_call: TRBV9
cdr3_nt: TGTGCCAGCAGCGAGATCACATCTGGGGCCAACGTCCTGACTTTC
cdr3_aa: CASSEITSGANVLTF

cdr3_length: 15
d_call: .
clone_size: .
j_call: TRBJ1-4
v_call: TRBV5-1
cdr3_nt: TGCGCCAGCAGCTTGGAAGGCAGGGCTAACGAAAAACTGTTTTTT
cdr3_aa: CASSLEGRANEKLFF

cdr3_length: 13
d_call: .
clone_size: .
j_call: TRBJ2-7
v_call: TRBV5-1
cdr3_nt: TGCGCCAGCAGCTTGGCAGGGTACTACGAGCAGTACTTC
cdr3_aa: CASSLAGYYEQYF

cdr3_length: 19
d_call: .
clone_size: .
j_call: TRBJ2-2
v_call: TRBV12-5
cdr3_nt: TGTGCTAGTGGTTTCGGCGCGACTTCCAATTTAAGGAACACCGGGGAGCTGTTTTTT
cdr3_aa: CASGFGATSNLRNTGELFF

cdr3_length: 14
d_call: TRBD2
clone_size: few
j_call: TRBJ2-7
v_call: TRBV14
cdr3_nt: TGTGCCAGCAGCCCCCGGGACTACCACTACGAGCAGTACTTC
cdr3_aa: CASSPRDYHYEQYF

cdr3_length: 15
d_call: .
clone_size: .
j_call: TRBJ2-7
v_call: TRBV9
cdr3_nt: TGTGCCAGCAGCCCTCGACAGGCTTGGGCCTACGAGCAGTACTTC
cdr3_aa: CASSPRQAWAYEQYF

cdr3_length: 15
d_call: .
clone_size: .
j_call: TRBJ1-5
v_call: TRBV4-1
cdr3_nt: TGCGCCAGCAGCCAAGATTCGGTCGCCGGGCAGCCCCAGCATTTT
cdr3_aa: CASSQDSVAGQPQHF

cdr3_length: 13
d_call: .
clone_size: .
j_call: TRBJ1-1
v_call: TRBV30
cdr3_nt: TGTGCCTGGACCCTGACAGGTAACACTGAAGCTTTCTTT
cdr3_aa: CAWTLTGNTEAFF

cdr3_length: 15
d_call: .
clone_size: .
j_call: TRBJ1-1
v_call: TRBV6-1
cdr3_nt: TGTGCCAGCGGAGATTTCCGGGGGGTGAACACTGAAGCTTTCTTT
cdr3_aa: CASGDFRGVNTEAFF

cdr3_length: 17
d_call: .
clone_size: .
j_call: TRBJ2-2
v_call: TRBV9
cdr3_nt: TGTGCCAGCAGCGTAGCTCATGAGGCGGGGAACACCGGGGAGCTGTTTTTT
cdr3_aa: CASSVAHEAGNTGELFF

cdr3_length: 17
d_call: TRBD2
clone_size: .
j_call: TRBJ2-1
v_call: TRBV10-1
cdr3_nt: TGCGCCAGCAGAAGTTCCACTAGCGGGAGATCATACAATGAGCAGTTCTTC
cdr3_aa: CASRSSTSGRSYNEQFF

cdr3_length: 16
d_call: TRBD2
clone_size: .
j_call: TRBJ2-2
v_call: TRBV25-1
cdr3_nt: TGTGCCAGCAGTCAACGGACTAGCAGGGACACCGGGGAGCTGTTTTTT
cdr3_aa: CASSQRTSRDTGELFF

cdr3_length: 14
d_call: .
clone_size: once
j_call: TRBJ2-5
v_call: TRBV2
cdr3_nt: TGTGCCAGCAGTGAAGGTCGAGCTCGGGAGACCCAGTACTTC
cdr3_aa: CASSEGRARETQYF

cdr3_length: 14
d_call: .
clone_size: .
j_call: TRBJ1-4
v_call: TRBV2
cdr3_nt: TGTGCCAGCAGCCGACAGGAGACTAATGAAAAACTGTTTTTT
cdr3_aa: CASSRQETNEKLFF

cdr3_length: 15
d_call: .
clone_size: .
j_call: TRBJ2-5
v_call: TRBV4-2
cdr3_nt: TGTGCCAGCAGCCCGGAGGGACAGTCGGTAGAGACCCAGTACTTC
cdr3_aa: CASSPEGQSVETQYF

cdr3_length: 16
d_call: .
clone_size: .
j_call: TRBJ1-1
v_call: TRBV11-2
cdr3_nt: TGTGCCAGCAGCTTAGACAGGGGCTTCATGAACACTGAAGCTTTCTTT
cdr3_aa: CASSLDRGFMNTEAFF

cdr3_length: 16
d_call: TRBD2
clone_size: .
j_call: TRBJ2-5
v_call: TRBV10-3
cdr3_nt: TGTGCCATCTCCTCGGGACTAGCGGGGGGAACACAGACCCAGTACTTC
cdr3_aa: CAISSGLAGGTQTQYF

cdr3_length: 11
d_call: .
clone_size: .
j_call: TRBJ2-2
v_call: TRBV30
cdr3_nt: TGTGCCTTAGGACTATTGGGGGAGCTGTTTTTT
cdr3_aa: CALGLLGELFF

cdr3_length: 15
d_call: .
clone_size: .
j_call: TRBJ1-1
v_call: TRBV6-5
cdr3_nt: TGTGCCAGCAGTTACTTCGACAGGAGGAACACTGAAGCTTTCTTT
cdr3_aa: CASSYFDRRNTEAFF

cdr3_length: 14
d_call: TRBD1
clone_size: .
j_call: TRBJ2-2
v_call: TRBV10-2
cdr3_nt: TGCGCCAGCAGTGGGGACAGTAGGGGTTGGGAGCTGTTTTTT
cdr3_aa: CASSGDSRGWELFF

cdr3_length: 15
d_call: TRBD1
clone_size: .
j_call: TRBJ1-5
v_call: TRBV11-2
cdr3_nt: TGTGCCAGCAGCTTAGCGGGACAGCTTAATCAGCCCCAGCATTTT
cdr3_aa: CASSLAGQLNQPQHF

cdr3_length: 14
d_call: .
clone_size: .
j_call: TRBJ1-1
v_call: TRBV2
cdr3_nt: TGTGCCAGCAGTGAACAGGGGAGGGACACTGAAGCTTTCTTT
cdr3_aa: CASSEQGRDTEAFF

cdr3_length: 14
d_call: TRBD1
clone_size: .
j_call: TRBJ2-7
v_call: TRBV11-2
cdr3_nt: TGTGCCAGCAGCATCACCGGACAGGGTTACGAGCAGTACTTC
cdr3_aa: CASSITGQGYEQYF

cdr3_length: 11
d_call: .
clone_size: .
j_call: TRBJ2-1
v_call: TRBV5-6
cdr3_nt: TGTGCCAGCAGCTCCAACAATGAGCAGTTCTTC
cdr3_aa: CASSSNNEQFF

cdr3_length: 16
d_call: TRBD2
clone_size: .
j_call: TRBJ2-7
v_call: TRBV6-6
cdr3_nt: TGTGCCAGCAGTTACCCTCGGGCTAGCGGGGTAGGCGAGCAGTACTTC
cdr3_aa: CASSYPRASGVGEQYF

cdr3_length: 12
d_call: .
clone_size: .
j_call: TRBJ2-3
v_call: TRBV10-2
cdr3_nt: TGCGCCAGCAGTGAGGAGCGGGATACGCAGTATTTT
cdr3_aa: CASSEERDTQYF

cdr3_length: 16
d_call: TRBD1
clone_size: .
j_call: TRBJ1-5
v_call: TRBV13
cdr3_nt: TGTGCCACCCCCAAACTTGGACAGGAGATCAATCAGCCCCAGCATTTT
cdr3_aa: CATPKLGQEINQPQHF

cdr3_length: 13
d_call: .
clone_size: .
j_call: TRBJ2-2
v_call: TRBV6-5
cdr3_nt: TGTGCCAGCAGGTGGCAGAACACCGGGGAGCTGTTTTTT
cdr3_aa: CASRWQNTGELFF

cdr3_length: 14
d_call: .
clone_size: .
j_call: TRBJ1-5
v_call: TRBV6-1
cdr3_nt: TGTGCCAGCAGTGAGAGGGGGATTAGTCAGCCCCAGCATTTT
cdr3_aa: CASSERGISQPQHF

cdr3_length: 17
d_call: .
clone_size: .
j_call: TRBJ1-5
v_call: TRBV19
cdr3_nt: TGTGCCAGTAGTATCACCCACTCAAGGATACGGGGTCAGCCCCAGCATTTT
cdr3_aa: CASSITHSRIRGQPQHF

cdr3_length: 21
d_call: .
clone_size: .
j_call: TRBJ2-7
v_call: TRBV4-1
cdr3_nt: TGCGCCAGCAGCCAATTCCCTCCCAAGACCGGCCAGCGACTAGTAACCTACGAGCAGTACTTC
cdr3_aa: CASSQFPPKTGQRLVTYEQYF

cdr3_length: 14
d_call: .
clone_size: .
j_call: TRBJ2-5
v_call: TRBV10-2
cdr3_nt: TGCGCCAGCAGTCTTCAGCGGACCCAAGAGACCCAGTACTTC
cdr3_aa: CASSLQRTQETQYF

cdr3_length: 14
d_call: TRBD1
clone_size: .
j_call: TRBJ2-7
v_call: TRBV6-1
cdr3_nt: TGTGCCAGCAGGTCCGGGACAGGTAGCTACGAGCAGTACTTC
cdr3_aa: CASRSGTGSYEQYF

cdr3_length: 15
d_call: .
clone_size: once
j_call: TRBJ1-2
v_call: TRBV29-1
cdr3_nt: TGCAGCGTTGTCCGCGGGGACCCTGGTGCCTATGGCTACACCTTC
cdr3_aa: CSVVRGDPGAYGYTF

cdr3_length: 13
d_call: .
clone_size: few
j_call: TRBJ1-2
v_call: TRBV30
cdr3_nt: TGTGCCTGGGCCTCCGGGGGAGTCTATGGCTACACCTTC
cdr3_aa: CAWASGGVYGYTF

cdr3_length: 16
d_call: .
clone_size: .
j_call: TRBJ1-2
v_call: TRBV19
cdr3_nt: TGTGCCAGTACGCGGCAGTCGCGGCAGGGCATGTATGGCTACACCTTC
cdr3_aa: CASTRQSRQGMYGYTF